This passage covers 30 T cell receptor beta chains from one sample sequenced in a study of T cell repertoires in cytomegalovirus infection. Via MiXCR, TCRdb re-called the reads, giving one row per CDR3 protein. The data contain about 210,000 distinct CDR3 sequences, roughly 6.5% of them singletons. Sequencing was performed on PBMCs. The receptors were gathered from a human donor in good health (CMV status not recorded). Some clones in this sample may be carry-over from other donors' samples.

This clonotype was seen ten or more times. This chain joins TRBV7-2 and TRBJ1-1, with 7 bases identical to TRBD1. J lost 1 base, V lost 5 bases, and 4 bases had no gene match. The CDR3 is 14 residues long. The germline CDR1 and CDR2 sequences are SGHTA and FQGNSA. The CDR3 spells CASSPGGWNTEAFF. The CDR3 region has the DNA TGTGCCAGCAGCCCAGGGGGGTGGAACACTGAAGCTTTCTTT.

This clonotype was seen ten or more times. This chain joins TRBV7-2 and TRBJ2-7, with 9 bases matching TRBD1. The length of the CDR3 is 16 residues. V lost 5 bases to trimming and J lost 4 bases; unmatched junction nucleotides: 12. From germline, CDR1 is SGHTA and CDR2 FQGNSA. CDR3 DNA: TGTGCCAGCAGCCCAGGGTCGGGACAGGGTGTATACGAGCAGTACTTC. This codes for CASSPGSGQGVYEQYF.

Ten or more counts support this clonotype. The chain recombines TRBV29-1 with TRBJ2-1; D might be TRBD2 (6 bases). V gave up 7 bases and J gave up 6 bases, with 7 bases separating them. CDR1 is SQVTM, CDR2 ANQGSEA, per germline. This CDR3 comprises 10 residues. The CDR3 nucleotides read TGCAGCGGGGGAGGCAATGAGCAGTTCTTC. It encodes CSGGGNEQFF.

This clonotype was counted ten times or more. CDR3 loop: CASNFDRTDTQYF. DNA for the CDR3: TGTGCCAGCAATTTTGACCGGACGGATACGCAGTATTTT. This rearrangement joins TRBV12-3 or TRBV12-4 to TRBJ2-3; D is undetermined. This CDR3 comprises 13 residues. Trimming left V 7 bases short and J 6 bases short, with 14 bases between.

This clonotype has ten or more counts. V and J are TRBV7-2 and TRBJ2-7; D remains ambiguous. Germline V gene sequence: CDR1 SGHTA, CDR2 FQGNSA. The CDR3 length is 14 residues. The V end was cut by 4 bases, the J end by 3 bases, with 13 bases between. CDR3 region: CASSSNLNSYEQYF. DNA of the CDR3: TGTGCCAGCAGCTCCAACCTAAATAGCTACGAGCAGTACTTC.

Ten or more counts support this clonotype. The chain combines TRBV28 with TRBJ2-3, with D perhaps TRBD2 (5 bases). Germline V lookup: CDR1 MDHEN, CDR2 SYDVKM. V was pared by 7 bases and J by 5 bases, with 16 bases between. The CDR3 runs 14 residues. The CDR3 nucleotides read TGTGCCAGCACCCCGAGTGCGGGCCAAGATACGCAGTATTTT. Translated: CASTPSAGQDTQYF.

The sample holds many counts of this clonotype. The chain recombines TRBV5-6 with TRBJ2-7; either TRBD1 or TRBD2 may fit D (5 bases each). The CDR3 is 15 amino acids. Germline V CDR1 and CDR2: SGHDT, YYEEEE. V lost 4 bases to trimming and J lost 3 bases, with 17 bases between them. Written as DNA, the CDR3 is TGTGCCAGCAGCCTCCCCCCCGGGGCCATCTACGAGCAGTACTTC. Protein sequence: CASSLPPGAIYEQYF.

This clonotype was observed many times. The V and J genes are TRBV11-2 and TRBJ2-3; the match to TRBD2 covers 9 bases. With V trimmed by 2 bases and J by 1 base, 7 bases remained unmatched. Germline CDR1 and CDR2: SGHAT and FQNNGV. CDR3 length: 17 amino acids. CDR3 sequence (DNA): TGTGCCAGCAGCTTAATTTGGCGGGGGGGCGGCACAGATACGCAGTATTTT. This translates into CASSLIWRGGGTDTQYF. The full variable domain, rest sourced from reference TRBV11-2 and TRBJ2-3, is EAGVAQSPRYKIIEKRQSVAFWCNPISGHATLYWYQQILGQGPKLLIQFQNNGVVDDSQLPKDRFSAERLKGVDSTLKIQPAKLEDSAVYLCASSLIWRGGGTDTQYFGPGTRLTVL.

In its sample, this clonotype was seen many times. This rearrangement joins TRBV7-2 to TRBJ1-1; D unclear. This CDR3 has 14 amino acids. With 5 bases removed from V and 1 base from J, the gap between germline ends came to 11 bases. CDR1 is SGHTA and CDR2 is FQGNSA in the germline V gene. DNA of the CDR3: TGTGCCAGCAGCCTTCTTGCCTCGAACACTGAAGCTTTCTTT. It yields the protein CASSLLASNTEAFF.

This clonotype was seen repeatedly, ten times or more. This chain links TRBV12-3 or TRBV12-4 with TRBJ1-6; tentatively, D is TRBD1 (5 bases). This CDR3 is 13 amino acids long. Trimming stripped 3 bases from V and 9 bases from J, with 9 bases between. The CDR3 is CASSFEGTSPLHF. DNA for the CDR3: TGTGCCAGCAGTTTCGAGGGGACTTCACCCCTCCACTTT.

This clonotype was counted ten times or more. The rearrangement joins TRBV5-1 to TRBJ2-1, with a weak D call TRBD1 (5 bases). The CDR3 totals 15 residues. V lost 1 base and J 0 bases, leaving 8 bases between the germline ends. Germline V CDR1 and CDR2: SGHRS, YFSETQ. The CDR3 DNA follows: TGCGCCAGCAGCTTGTTGGGGCCCTCCTACAATGAGCAGTTCTTC. Translated, it gives CASSLLGPSYNEQFF.

This clonotype appeared many times. This rearrangement joins TRBV2 to TRBJ1-2; D remains unclear. The CDR3 runs to 15 residues. Germline values: CDR1 SNHLY, CDR2 FYNNEI. Trimming took 5 bases from V and 11 from J, leaving 24 bases between them. The chain's CDR3 is CASSSQFEQPSGYTF. The DNA for the CDR3 is TGTGCCAGCAGTTCACAATTTGAGCAGCCCTCTGGGTACACCTTC. Full variable domain (rest looked up from reference TRBV2 and TRBJ1-2): EPEVTQTPSHQVTQMGQEVILRCVPISNHLYFYWYRQILGQKVEFLVSFYNNEISEKSEIFDDQFSVERPDGSNFTLKIRSTKLEDSAMYFCASSSQFEQPSGYTFGSGTRLTVV.

This clonotype was picked up a small number of times. The chain employs TRBV12-3 or TRBV12-4 and TRBJ1-4; 8 bases fit TRBD1. Germline trimming cut 4 bases from V and 4 bases from J; bases unmatched to any gene: 5. The CDR3 loop spans 15 amino acids. The CDR3 nucleotides read TGTGCCAGCAGTTCTTATGACAGGGGTAATGAAAAACTGTTTTTT. Protein product: CASSSYDRGNEKLFF.

This clonotype was counted only a few times. The chain links TRBV25-1 to TRBJ2-7, with a tentative D call TRBD1 (6 bases). Germline CDR1 reads MGHDK; CDR2 reads SYGVNS. Trimming stripped 5 bases from V and 4 bases from J, with 15 bases between. The CDR3 has 14 amino acids. This CDR3 reads CASSRTGQLYEQYF. CDR3 DNA sequence: TGTGCCAGCAGTAGAACGGGACAACTATACGAGCAGTACTTC.

In this sample, this clonotype turned up many times. V gene TRBV20-1 combines with J gene TRBJ1-1; no firm D call. V lost 5 bases and J lost 5, with 21 bases in between. The CDR3 extends over 15 amino acids. Germline V gives CDR1 DFQATT, CDR2 SNEGSKA (reference sequence). The CDR3 sequence is CSAFPPGRGETEAFF. In DNA, the CDR3 is TGCAGTGCTTTCCCCCCCGGGCGCGGGGAAACTGAAGCTTTCTTT.

A few counts support this clonotype. The chain recombines TRBV20-1 with TRBJ2-2, with 10 bases lining up with TRBD2. The length of the CDR3 is 15 residues. V lost 5 bases, J lost 4 bases, and 7 bases stayed unmatched. Per germline, CDR1 DFQATT and CDR2 SNEGSKA (reference sequence). CDR3 DNA sequence: TGCAGTGCTCCCCGGACTAGCGGCGCCACCGGGGAGCTGTTTTTT. Its translation is CSAPRTSGATGELFF.

The sample holds many counts of this clonotype. The chain is built from TRBV28 and TRBJ2-1; maybe TRBD2 (5 bases). Germline V gene data show CDR1 as MDHEN and CDR2 as SYDVKM. Trimming shortened V by 6 bases and J by 7 bases, and 22 bases separated the two germline ends. This CDR3 has 16 residues. The CDR3 region is CASSSAVGVSGNEQFF. The DNA of the CDR3 is TGTGCCAGCAGCTCCGCGGTCGGGGTCTCTGGAAATGAGCAGTTCTTC. The full variable domain, its missing parts supplied by reference TRBV28 and TRBJ2-1, is DVKVTQSSRYLVKRTGEKVFLECVQDMDHENMFWYRQDPGLGLRLIYFSYDVKMKEKGDIPEGYSVSREKKERFSLILESASTNQTSMYLCASSSAVGVSGNEQFFGPGTRLTVL.

This clonotype occurred many times. The genes are TRBV12-3 or TRBV12-4 and TRBJ1-2; D is unclear. This CDR3 has 14 residues. Trimming removed 4 bases from V and 6 bases from J, with 15 bases in between. For the CDR3, the DNA is TGTGCCAGCAGTTACGCGGCCGCCCAGGATGGCTACACCTTC. This codes for CASSYAAAQDGYTF.

This clonotype has only one observation. The junction differs from germline at one of its ends, possibly a read error. The gene calls are TRBV11-2 and TRBJ1-3; the D is unclear. The germline V gene has CDR1 SGHAT and CDR2 FQNNGV. CDR3 length equals 16 residues. The CDR3 protein is CASSAQDPRSGNTIYF. The CDR3 bases are TGTGCCAGCAGCGCCCAGGACCCACGCTCTGGGAACACCATATATTTT.

This clonotype was seen ten or more times. In DNA form, the CDR3 reads TGTGCCAGCAGTTCCAGGGGGACACTCAACGAGCAGTACTTC. This gives the protein CASSSRGTLNEQYF. This rearrangement joins TRBV6-2 or TRBV6-3 to TRBJ2-7; 7 nucleotides line up with TRBD1. CDR3 length: 14 residues. Per the germline V gene, CDR1 is MNHEY and CDR2 is SVGEGT. Losses at the gene ends were 4 bases for V and 5 bases for J; bases not matched to a gene: 8.

This clonotype has ten or more counts. V is TRBV7-3 and J is TRBJ2-7; TRBD2 agrees at 15 bases. V lost 5 bases, J lost 2 bases, and 7 bases stayed unmatched. CDR3 length: 17 amino acids. Germline lookup yields CDR1 SGHTA and CDR2 FQGTGA. Written as DNA, the CDR3 is TGTGCCAGCAGCCCCCTAGGACTAGCGGGGGGGACCTACGAGCAGTACTTC. Translation: CASSPLGLAGGTYEQYF.

This clonotype was seen ten or more times. The chain uses TRBV7-2 and TRBJ1-5; a weak D match, TRBD1 (5 bases). Per germline, CDR1 SGHTA and CDR2 FQGNSA. The ends were cut back, 2 bases at V and 6 bases at J, with 11 bases in the middle. The CDR3 is 14 amino acids. The CDR3 region has the DNA TGTGCCAGCAGCTTAAAAGGGGTTGGTCAGCCCCAGCATTTT. Its protein is CASSLKGVGQPQHF.

This clonotype was counted only a few times. The V call is TRBV6-5, the J call TRBJ1-2, with D unresolved. V was pared by 0 bases and J by 2 bases, with 16 bases between. Germline CDR1 reads MNHEY; CDR2 reads SVGAGI. The CDR3 has 17 residues. The CDR3 here is CASSYSSKTRFNYGYTF. The CDR3 DNA reads as TGTGCCAGCAGTTACTCGTCGAAAACGAGATTCAACTATGGCTACACCTTC.

This clonotype was detected ten times or more. The rearrangement links TRBV7-8 to TRBJ1-4, with a tentative D call TRBD1 (6 bases). V dropped 4 bases and J dropped 8 bases, with 14 bases sitting between them. In germline, CDR1 is SGHVS, CDR2 FQNEAQ. CDR3 length equals 14 residues. The CDR3 sequence: CASSSSGTSEKLFF. For the CDR3, the DNA is TGTGCCAGCAGCTCCTCCGGGACATCGGAAAAACTGTTTTTT.

The V call is TRBV7-6, the J call TRBJ2-2; no clear D. V was pared by 2 bases and J by 4 bases, with 5 bases between. The CDR3 covers 13 residues. Looked up from germline, CDR1 is SGHVS and CDR2 is FNYEAQ. CDR3 sequence: CASSLNPTGELFF. The CDR3 bases are TGTGCCAGCAGCTTAAACCCCACCGGGGAGCTGTTTTTT.

The V and J genes are TRBV15 and TRBJ1-2; D remains unclear. The CDR3 covers 14 residues. Germline V gene lookup returns CDR1 LNHNV and CDR2 YYDKDF (reference sequence). V was shortened by 4 bases and J by 3 bases, with 12 bases between the two germline ends. DNA of the CDR3: TGTGCCACCAGCATTCCCGGAGCCGACTATGGCTACACCTTC. Its translation is CATSIPGADYGYTF.

This clonotype was counted many times. V gene TRBV20-1 combines with J gene TRBJ1-5; a possible D gene is TRBD1 (5 bases). Germline V gene data show CDR1 as DFQATT and CDR2 as SNEGSKA (reference sequence). V lost 2 bases and J lost 6, with 17 bases in between. This CDR3 contains 15 residues. CDR3 DNA sequence: TGCAGTGCTAGAACTAGGTCGACTGGGGGTCAGCCCCAGCATTTT. It encodes CSARTRSTGGQPQHF.

This clonotype was picked up many times. V usage is TRBV5-1 and J usage is TRBJ2-1; 9 nucleotides line up with TRBD2. The CDR3 sequence is 18 residues long. J was trimmed by 0 bases and V by 0 bases; bases with no gene match: 7. CDR1 is SGHRS and CDR2 is YFSETQ in the germline V gene. CDR3 sequence: CASSLAGLAISSYNEQFF. CDR3 nucleotides: TGCGCCAGCAGCTTGGCCGGACTAGCGATAAGCTCCTACAATGAGCAGTTCTTC. Based on the CDR3 plus reference TRBV5-1 and TRBJ2-1, the full variable domain is KAGVTQTPRYLIKTRGQQVTLSCSPISGHRSVSWYQQTPGQGLQFLFEYFSETQRNKGNFPGRFSGRQFSNSRSEMNVSTLELGDSALYLCASSLAGLAISSYNEQFFGPGTRLTVL.

This clonotype was picked up many times. The chain has TRBV7-8 and TRBJ2-3, with TRBD2 identical over 8 bases. This CDR3 comprises 17 residues. V dropped 4 bases and J dropped 0; count of bases not matched to a gene: 9. Germline assignment: CDR1 SGHVS and CDR2 FQNEAQ. The CDR3 sequence is CASSWGELADSTDTQYF. The CDR3 nucleotides are TGTGCCAGCAGCTGGGGGGAACTAGCGGATAGCACAGATACGCAGTATTTT.

This clonotype was seen ten or more times. This chain uses TRBV2 with TRBJ2-6; 7 bases match TRBD2. Germline loops: CDR1 SNHLY, CDR2 FYNNEI. Germline trimming cut 8 bases from V and 1 base from J; bases unmatched to any gene: 2. This CDR3 has 14 amino acids. The CDR3 is CASGGVSGANVLTF. The CDR3 DNA reads as TGTGCCAGCGGGGGGGTTTCTGGGGCCAACGTCCTGACTTTC.